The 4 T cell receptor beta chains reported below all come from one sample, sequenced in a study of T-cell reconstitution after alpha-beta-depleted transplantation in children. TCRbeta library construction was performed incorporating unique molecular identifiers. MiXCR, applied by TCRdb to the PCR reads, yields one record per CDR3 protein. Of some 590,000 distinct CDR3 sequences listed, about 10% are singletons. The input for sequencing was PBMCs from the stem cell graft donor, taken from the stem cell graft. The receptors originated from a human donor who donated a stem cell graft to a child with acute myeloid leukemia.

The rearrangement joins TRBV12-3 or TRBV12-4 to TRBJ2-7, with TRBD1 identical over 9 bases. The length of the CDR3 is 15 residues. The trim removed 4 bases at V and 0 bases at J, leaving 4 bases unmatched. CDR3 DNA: TGTGCCAGCAGTTCGACAGGGGGGCCCTCCTACGAGCAGTACTTC. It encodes CASSSTGGPSYEQYF.

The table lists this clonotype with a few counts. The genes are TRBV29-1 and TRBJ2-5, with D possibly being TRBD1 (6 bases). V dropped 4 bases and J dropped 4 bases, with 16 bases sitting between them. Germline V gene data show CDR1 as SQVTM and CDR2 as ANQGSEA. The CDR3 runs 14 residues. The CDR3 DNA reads TGCAGCGTTGGAGGATACAGGGTAGGAGAGACCCAGTACTTC. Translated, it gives CSVGGYRVGETQYF.

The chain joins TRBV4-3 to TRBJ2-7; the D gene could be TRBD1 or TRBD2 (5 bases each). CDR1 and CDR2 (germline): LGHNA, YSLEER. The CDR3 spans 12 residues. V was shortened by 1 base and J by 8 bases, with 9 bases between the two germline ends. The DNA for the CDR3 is TGCGCCAGCAGCCAAGCTGGGGGACAGCAGTACTTC. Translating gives CASSQAGGQQYF.

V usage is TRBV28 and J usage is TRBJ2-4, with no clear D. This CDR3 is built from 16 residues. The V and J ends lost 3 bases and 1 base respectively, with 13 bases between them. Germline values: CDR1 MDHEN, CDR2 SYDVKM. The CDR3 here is CASSFGQWDAKNIQYF. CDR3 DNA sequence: TGTGCCAGCAGTTTCGGGCAGTGGGATGCCAAAAACATTCAGTACTTC.